This T cell receptor beta chain was captured by sequencing in a study of cytomegalovirus exposure and HLA in healthy donors. General observations from the study: A later analysis revealed that TCR association rates differed between HLA loci, peaking at DRB1 and bottoming out at HLA-C. While the bulk of TCR sequences proved rare, some public TCRs turned up in many donors.

In regard to this clone: What it binds is not known.

In the PCR, 60 Vbeta and 13 Jbeta primers were used. Method: immunoSEQ multiplex PCR; TCRdb's copy keeps in-frame clones and lacks some. The data contain about 180,000 clones, about 78% of them singletons. From germline, CDR1 is LGHNA and CDR2 YNFKEQ. V was trimmed by 2 bases and J by 4 bases, leaving 5 bases between them. CDR3 length equals 13 residues. Sequencing used PBMCs. This receptor was taken from a man between 60 and 75 years old in good health and CMV-seronegative. This rearrangement joins TRBV4-2 to TRBJ2-2, with no clear D. The CDR3 spells CASSQLSTGELFF. CDR3 nucleotides: TGTGCCAGCAGCCAACTGAGCACCGGGGAGCTGTTTTTT.